This paragraph reports one T cell receptor beta chain. Its antigen is as yet unknown. The V gene's germline CDR1 is ENHRY and CDR2 SYGVKD. This CDR3 is 14 amino acids long. V dropped 3 bases and J dropped 7 bases, with 13 bases sitting between them. This sample is part of a study of T cell responses to AZD1222 COVID-19 vaccine. Study-level results: Compared with day 0, the breadth and depth of the Spike-specific TCR repertoire rose significantly after two doses of AZD1222.

Sequencing used immunoSEQ multiplex PCR; TCRdb keeps in-frame clones, though not all of them. The sample has over 110,000 clones, 92% seen once. This chain joins TRBV10-3 and TRBJ1-3; D gene unclear. This clonotype originated in an adult in good health. The specimen was peripheral blood, collected on day 0 of AZD1222 vaccination. In DNA, the CDR3 is TGTGCCATCAGTGATTATACGGGAGGTAACACCATATATTTT. It codes for CAISDYTGGNTIYF.